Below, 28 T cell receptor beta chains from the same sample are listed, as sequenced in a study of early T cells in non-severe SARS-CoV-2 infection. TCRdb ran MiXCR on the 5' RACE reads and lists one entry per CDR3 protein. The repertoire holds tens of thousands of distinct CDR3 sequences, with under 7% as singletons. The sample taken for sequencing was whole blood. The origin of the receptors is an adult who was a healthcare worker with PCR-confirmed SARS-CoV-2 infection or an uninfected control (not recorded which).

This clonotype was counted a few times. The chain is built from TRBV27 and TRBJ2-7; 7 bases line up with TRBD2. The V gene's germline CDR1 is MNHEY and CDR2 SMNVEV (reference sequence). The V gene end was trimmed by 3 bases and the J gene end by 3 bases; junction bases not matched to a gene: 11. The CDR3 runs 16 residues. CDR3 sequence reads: CASSFSLGREFYEQYF. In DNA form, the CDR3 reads TGTGCCAGCAGTTTTTCTCTTGGGCGGGAGTTCTACGAGCAGTACTTC.

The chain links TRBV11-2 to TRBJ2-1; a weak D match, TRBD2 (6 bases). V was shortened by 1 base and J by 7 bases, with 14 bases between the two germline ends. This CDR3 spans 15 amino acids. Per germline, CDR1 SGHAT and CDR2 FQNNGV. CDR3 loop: CASSLVEGLSNEQFF. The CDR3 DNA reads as TGTGCCAGCAGCTTAGTGGAGGGGCTCTCGAATGAGCAGTTCTTC.

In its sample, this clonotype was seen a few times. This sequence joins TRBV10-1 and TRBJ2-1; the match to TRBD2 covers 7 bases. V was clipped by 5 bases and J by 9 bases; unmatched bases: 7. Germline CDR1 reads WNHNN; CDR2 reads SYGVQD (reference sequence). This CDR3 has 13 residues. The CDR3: CASSRASGGEQFF. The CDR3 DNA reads TGCGCCAGCAGTCGGGCTAGCGGCGGTGAGCAGTTCTTC.

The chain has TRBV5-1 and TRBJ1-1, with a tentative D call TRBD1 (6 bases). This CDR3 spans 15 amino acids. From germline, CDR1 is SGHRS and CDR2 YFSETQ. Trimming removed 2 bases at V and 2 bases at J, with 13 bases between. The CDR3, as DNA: TGCGCCAGCAGCTTCCTATCAGGGGTCAACACTGAAGCTTTCTTT. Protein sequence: CASSFLSGVNTEAFF.

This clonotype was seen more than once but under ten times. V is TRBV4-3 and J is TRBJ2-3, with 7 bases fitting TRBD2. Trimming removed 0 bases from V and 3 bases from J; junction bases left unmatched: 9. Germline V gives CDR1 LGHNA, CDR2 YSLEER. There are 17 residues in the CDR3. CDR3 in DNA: TGCGCCAGCAGCCAAGAGTGGAGCGGGGCAATTACAGATACGCAGTATTTT. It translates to CASSQEWSGAITDTQYF.

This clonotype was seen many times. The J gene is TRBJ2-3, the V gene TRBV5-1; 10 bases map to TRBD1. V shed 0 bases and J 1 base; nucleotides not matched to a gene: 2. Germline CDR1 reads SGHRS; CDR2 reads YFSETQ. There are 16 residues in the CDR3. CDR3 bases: TGCGCCAGCAGCTTGGTGGGGACAGGGGGCACAGATACGCAGTATTTT. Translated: CASSLVGTGGTDTQYF.

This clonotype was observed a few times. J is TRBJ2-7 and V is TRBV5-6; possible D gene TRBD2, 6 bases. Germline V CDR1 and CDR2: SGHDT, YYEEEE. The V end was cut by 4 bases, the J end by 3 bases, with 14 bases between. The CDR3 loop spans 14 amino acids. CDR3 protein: CASSGGDFLYEQYF. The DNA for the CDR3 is TGTGCCAGCAGCGGCGGGGACTTTCTCTACGAGCAGTACTTC.

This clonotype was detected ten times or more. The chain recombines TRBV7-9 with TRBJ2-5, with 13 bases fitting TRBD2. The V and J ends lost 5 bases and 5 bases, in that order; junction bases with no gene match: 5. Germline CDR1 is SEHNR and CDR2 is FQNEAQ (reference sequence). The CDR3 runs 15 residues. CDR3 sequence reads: CASSPRTSGSETQYF. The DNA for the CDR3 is TGTGCCAGCAGCCCAAGGACTAGCGGGAGTGAGACCCAGTACTTC. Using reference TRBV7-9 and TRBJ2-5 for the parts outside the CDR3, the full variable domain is DTGVSQNPRHKITKRGQNVTFRCDPISEHNRLYWYRQTLGQGPEFLTYFQNEAQLEKSRLLSDRFSAERPKGSFSTLEIQRTEQGDSAMYLCASSPRTSGSETQYFGPGTRLLVL.

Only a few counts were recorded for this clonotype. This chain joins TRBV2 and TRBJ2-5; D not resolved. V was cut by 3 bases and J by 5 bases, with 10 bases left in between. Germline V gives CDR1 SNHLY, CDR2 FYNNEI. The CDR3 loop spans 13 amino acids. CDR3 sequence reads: CASSERITETQYF. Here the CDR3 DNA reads TGTGCCAGCAGTGAGAGAATTACGGAGACCCAGTACTTC. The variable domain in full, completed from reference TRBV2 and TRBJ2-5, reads EPEVTQTPSHQVTQMGQEVILRCVPISNHLYFYWYRQILGQKVEFLVSFYNNEISEKSEIFDDQFSVERPDGSNFTLKIRSTKLEDSAMYFCASSERITETQYFGPGTRLLVL.

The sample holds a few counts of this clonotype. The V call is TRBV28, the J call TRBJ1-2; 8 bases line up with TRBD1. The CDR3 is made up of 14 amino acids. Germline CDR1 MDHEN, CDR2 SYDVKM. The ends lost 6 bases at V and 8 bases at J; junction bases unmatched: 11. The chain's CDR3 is CASRPSGQGGGYTF. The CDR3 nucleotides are TGTGCCAGCAGGCCCTCAGGACAGGGTGGCGGCTACACCTTC.

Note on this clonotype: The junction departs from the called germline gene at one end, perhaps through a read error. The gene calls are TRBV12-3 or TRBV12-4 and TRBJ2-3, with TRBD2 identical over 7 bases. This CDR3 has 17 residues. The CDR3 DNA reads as TGTGCCAGCAGCGGGGGGACCCTTAGAGTTCGCACAGATACGCAGTATTTC. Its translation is CASSGGTLRVRTDTQYF.

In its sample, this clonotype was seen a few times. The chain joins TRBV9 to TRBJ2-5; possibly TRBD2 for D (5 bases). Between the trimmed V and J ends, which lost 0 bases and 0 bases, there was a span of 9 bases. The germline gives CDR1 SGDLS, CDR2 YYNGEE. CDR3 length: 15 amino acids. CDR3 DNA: TGTGCCAGCAGCGTAGGATTAGCGAACCAAGAGACCCAGTACTTC. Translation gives CASSVGLANQETQYF.

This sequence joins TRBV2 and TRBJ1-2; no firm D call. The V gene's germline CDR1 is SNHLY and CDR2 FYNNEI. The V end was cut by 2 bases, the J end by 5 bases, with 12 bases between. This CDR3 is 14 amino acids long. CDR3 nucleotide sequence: TGTGCCAGCAGTGAAACCCCAACGGGATATGGCTACACCTTC. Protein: CASSETPTGYGYTF.

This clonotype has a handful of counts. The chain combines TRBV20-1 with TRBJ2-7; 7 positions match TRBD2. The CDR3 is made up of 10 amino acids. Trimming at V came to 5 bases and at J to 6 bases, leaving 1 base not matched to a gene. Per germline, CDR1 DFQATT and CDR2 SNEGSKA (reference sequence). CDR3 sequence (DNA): TGCAGTGCTGGGGGGGTCGAGCAGTACTTC. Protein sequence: CSAGGVEQYF.

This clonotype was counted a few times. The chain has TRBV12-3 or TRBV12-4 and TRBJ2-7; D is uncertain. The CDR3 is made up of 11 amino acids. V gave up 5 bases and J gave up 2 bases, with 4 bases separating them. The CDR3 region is CASSGTYEQYF. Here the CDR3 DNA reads TGTGCCAGCAGTGGCACCTACGAGCAGTACTTC.

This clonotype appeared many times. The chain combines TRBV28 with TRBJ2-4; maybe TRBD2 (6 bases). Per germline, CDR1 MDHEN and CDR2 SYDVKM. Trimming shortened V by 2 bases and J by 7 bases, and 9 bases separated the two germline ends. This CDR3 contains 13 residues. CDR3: CASSLPRDNIQYF. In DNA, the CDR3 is TGTGCCAGCAGTTTACCGCGGGACAACATTCAGTACTTC. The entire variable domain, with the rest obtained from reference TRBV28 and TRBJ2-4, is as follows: DVKVTQSSRYLVKRTGEKVFLECVQDMDHENMFWYRQDPGLGLRLIYFSYDVKMKEKGDIPEGYSVSREKKERFSLILESASTNQTSMYLCASSLPRDNIQYFGAGTRLSVL.

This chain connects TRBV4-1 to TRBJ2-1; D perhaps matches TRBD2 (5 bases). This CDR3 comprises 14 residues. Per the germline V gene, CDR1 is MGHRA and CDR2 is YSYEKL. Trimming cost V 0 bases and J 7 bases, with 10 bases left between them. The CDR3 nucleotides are TGCGCCAGCAGCCAAGAATCCGGGGTTAATGAGCAGTTCTTC. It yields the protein CASSQESGVNEQFF.

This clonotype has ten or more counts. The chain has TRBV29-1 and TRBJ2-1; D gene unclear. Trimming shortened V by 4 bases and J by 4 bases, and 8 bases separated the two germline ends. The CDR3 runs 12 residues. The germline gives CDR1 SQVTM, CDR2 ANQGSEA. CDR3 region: CSVVPVYNEQFF. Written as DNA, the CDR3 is TGCAGCGTTGTCCCGGTTTACAATGAGCAGTTCTTC.

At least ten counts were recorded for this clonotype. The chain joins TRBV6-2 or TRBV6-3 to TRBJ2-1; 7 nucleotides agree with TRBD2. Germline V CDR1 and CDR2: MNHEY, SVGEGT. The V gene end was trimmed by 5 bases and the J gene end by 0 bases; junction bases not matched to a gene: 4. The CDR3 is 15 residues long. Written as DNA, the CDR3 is TGTGCCAGCAGTGATAGCGGGTTCTCCTACAATGAGCAGTTCTTC. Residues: CASSDSGFSYNEQFF.

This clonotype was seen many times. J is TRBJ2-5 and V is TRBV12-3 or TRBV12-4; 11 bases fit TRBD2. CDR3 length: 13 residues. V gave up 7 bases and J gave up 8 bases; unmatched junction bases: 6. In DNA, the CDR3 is TGTGCCAGCACCTTTAGCGGGGGGGACACCCAGTACTTC. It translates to CASTFSGGDTQYF.

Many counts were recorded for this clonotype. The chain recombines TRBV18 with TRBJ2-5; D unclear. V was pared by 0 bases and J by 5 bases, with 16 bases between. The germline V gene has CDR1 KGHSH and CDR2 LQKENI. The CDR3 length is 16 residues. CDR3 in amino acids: CASSPPGAGVEETQYF. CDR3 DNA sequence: TGTGCCAGCTCACCACCGGGCGCTGGGGTAGAGGAGACCCAGTACTTC.

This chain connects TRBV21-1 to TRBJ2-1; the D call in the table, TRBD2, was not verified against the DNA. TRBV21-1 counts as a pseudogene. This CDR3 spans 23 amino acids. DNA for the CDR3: TGTGCCAGCAGCGTTCACATGGGGGATGGGACTAGCGGGAAACCCTGCTCCTACAATGAGCAGTTCTTC. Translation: CASSVHMGDGTSGKPCSYNEQFF.

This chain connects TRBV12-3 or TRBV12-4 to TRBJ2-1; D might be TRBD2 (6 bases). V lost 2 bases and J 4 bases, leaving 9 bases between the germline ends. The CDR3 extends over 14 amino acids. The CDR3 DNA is TGTGCCAGCAGTTTACTCGCGGGATACAATGAGCAGTTCTTC. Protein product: CASSLLAGYNEQFF.

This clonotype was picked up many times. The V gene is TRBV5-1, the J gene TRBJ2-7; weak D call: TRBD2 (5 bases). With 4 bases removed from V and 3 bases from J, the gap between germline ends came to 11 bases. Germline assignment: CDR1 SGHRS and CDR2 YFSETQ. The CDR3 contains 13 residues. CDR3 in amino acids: CASSLGISYEQYF. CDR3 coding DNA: TGCGCCAGCAGCCTCGGGATTAGCTACGAGCAGTACTTC.

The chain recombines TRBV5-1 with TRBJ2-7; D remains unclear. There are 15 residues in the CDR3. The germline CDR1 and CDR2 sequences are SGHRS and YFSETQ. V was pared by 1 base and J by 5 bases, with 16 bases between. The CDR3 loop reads CASSLRREGPDEQYF. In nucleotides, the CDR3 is TGCGCCAGCAGCTTGCGAAGGGAAGGACCCGACGAGCAGTACTTC. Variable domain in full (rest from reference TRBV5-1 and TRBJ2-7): KAGVTQTPRYLIKTRGQQVTLSCSPISGHRSVSWYQQTPGQGLQFLFEYFSETQRNKGNFPGRFSGRQFSNSRSEMNVSTLELGDSALYLCASSLRREGPDEQYFGPGTRLTVT.

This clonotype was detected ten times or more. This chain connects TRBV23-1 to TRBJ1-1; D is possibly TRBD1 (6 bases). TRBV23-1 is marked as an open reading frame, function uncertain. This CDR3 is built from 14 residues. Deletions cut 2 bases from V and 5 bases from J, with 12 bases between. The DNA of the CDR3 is TGCGCCAGCAGTCAACCCAGGGGAAGGACTGAAGCTTTCTTT. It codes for CASSQPRGRTEAFF.

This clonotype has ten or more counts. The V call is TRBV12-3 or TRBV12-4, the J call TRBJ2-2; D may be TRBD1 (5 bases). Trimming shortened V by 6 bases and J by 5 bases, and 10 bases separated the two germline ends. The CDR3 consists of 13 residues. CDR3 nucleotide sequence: TGTGCCAGCAGGCCCAGACAGACCGGGGAGCTGTTTTTT. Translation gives CASRPRQTGELFF.

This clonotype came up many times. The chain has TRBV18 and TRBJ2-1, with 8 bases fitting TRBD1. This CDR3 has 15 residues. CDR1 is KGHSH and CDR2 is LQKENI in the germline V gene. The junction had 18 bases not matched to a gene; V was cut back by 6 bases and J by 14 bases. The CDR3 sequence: CASSQGGTGGSEKFF. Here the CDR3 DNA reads TGTGCCAGCTCCCAAGGGGGGACAGGTGGTTCGGAAAAGTTCTTC.